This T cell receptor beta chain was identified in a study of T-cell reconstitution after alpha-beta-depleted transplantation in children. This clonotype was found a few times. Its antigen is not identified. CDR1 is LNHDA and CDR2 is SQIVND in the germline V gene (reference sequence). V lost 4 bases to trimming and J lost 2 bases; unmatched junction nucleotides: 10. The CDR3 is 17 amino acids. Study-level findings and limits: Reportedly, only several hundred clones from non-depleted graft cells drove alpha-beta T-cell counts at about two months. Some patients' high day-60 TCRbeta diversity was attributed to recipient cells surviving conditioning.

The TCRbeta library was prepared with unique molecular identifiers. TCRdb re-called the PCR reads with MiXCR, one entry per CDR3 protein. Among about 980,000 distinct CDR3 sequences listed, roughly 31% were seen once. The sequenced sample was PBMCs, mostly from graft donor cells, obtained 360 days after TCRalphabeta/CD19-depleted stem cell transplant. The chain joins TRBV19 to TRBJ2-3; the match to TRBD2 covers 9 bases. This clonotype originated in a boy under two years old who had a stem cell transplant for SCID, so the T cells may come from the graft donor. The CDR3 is CASSTLPGLASTDTQYF. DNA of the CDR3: TGTGCCAGTAGTACCCTCCCGGGACTAGCTTCCACAGATACGCAGTATTTT. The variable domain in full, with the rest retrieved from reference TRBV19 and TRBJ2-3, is DGGITQSPKYLFRKEGQNVTLSCEQNLNHDAMYWYRQDPGQGLRLIYYSQIVNDFQKGDIAEGYSVSREKKESFPLTVTSAQKNPTAFYLCASSTLPGLASTDTQYFGPGTRLTVL.